The 4 T cell receptor beta chains listed next were all sequenced from one sample in a study of blood T cell repertoires in COVID-19 (TCRdb year 2020). The library was built by means of the immunoSEQ multiplex PCR assay. TCRdb mirrors the immuneACCESS table, restricted to in-frame sequences. Some clones are absent from its copies; in checked studies, under half trace to an unresolved V gene, and the reason for the others is unknown. This sample lists some 290,000 clones; around 87% were detected once. About 1% of the sample is taken by the ten largest. Sequenced: peripheral blood. These receptors came from a woman in her thirties or forties with COVID-19, enrolled during active disease.

The J gene is TRBJ1-2, the V gene TRBV7-8; 9 nucleotides align to TRBD1. With 5 bases clipped from V and 12 bases from J, the junction kept 16 bases outside the gene matches. Germline loops: CDR1 SGHVS, CDR2 FQNEAQ. The CDR3 is 15 amino acids. In nucleotides, the CDR3 is TGTGCCAGCAGCCTGTCGTCCGGGACAGGGAAGTCGGACACCTTC. As protein: CASSLSSGTGKSDTF.

The chain combines TRBV7-9 with TRBJ2-1, with D tentatively TRBD1 (7 bases). CDR3 length equals 19 residues. V gave up 4 bases and J gave up 1 base, with 23 bases separating them. Per the germline V gene, CDR1 is SEHNR and CDR2 is FQNEAQ (reference sequence). The CDR3 reads CASSYPDRVGRGSYNEQFF. The CDR3 nucleotides are TGTGCCAGCAGCTACCCCGACAGGGTGGGCCGGGGGTCCTACAATGAGCAGTTCTTC.

This rearrangement joins TRBV6-5 to TRBJ2-1, with TRBD1 matching 8 bases. CDR1 MNHEY and CDR2 SVGAGI come from the germline V gene. This CDR3 is 15 amino acids long. V was pared by 6 bases and J by 1 base, with 5 bases of the junction left unmatched. CDR3 coding DNA: TGTGCCAGCAGCGTGGGACAGGAATCCTACAATGAGCAGTTCTTC. Amino acid sequence: CASSVGQESYNEQFF.

The V call is TRBV5-4, the J call TRBJ2-1, with D perhaps matching TRBD2 (6 bases). Germline CDR1 and CDR2: SGHNT and YYREEE (reference sequence). The CDR3 contains 14 residues. The V end lost 0 bases, the J end lost 3 bases, and 7 bases lay between the germline ends. The CDR3 spells CASSLGRGYNEQFF. The CDR3 DNA sequence: TGTGCCAGCAGCTTGGGGCGGGGCTACAATGAGCAGTTCTTC.